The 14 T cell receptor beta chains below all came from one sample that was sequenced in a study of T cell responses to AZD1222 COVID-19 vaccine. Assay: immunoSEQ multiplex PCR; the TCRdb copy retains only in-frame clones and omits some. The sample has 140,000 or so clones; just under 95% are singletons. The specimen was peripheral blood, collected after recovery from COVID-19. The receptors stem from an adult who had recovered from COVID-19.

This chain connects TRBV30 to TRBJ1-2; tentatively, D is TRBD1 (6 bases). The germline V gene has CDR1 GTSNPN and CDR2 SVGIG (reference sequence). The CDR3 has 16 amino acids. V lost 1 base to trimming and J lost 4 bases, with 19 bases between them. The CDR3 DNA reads TGTGCCTGGAGTGCTGGCGGGGCAGGGGAAGCCTATGGCTACACCTTC. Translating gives CAWSAGGAGEAYGYTF.

The CDR3 sequence: CASSYGTPHETQYF. Written as DNA, the CDR3 is TGCGCCAGCAGCTACGGGACCCCCCACGAGACCCAGTACTTC. The chain carries TRBV5-1 and TRBJ2-5; D tentatively reads TRBD1 or TRBD2 (5 bases each). Looked up from germline, CDR1 is SGHRS and CDR2 is YFSETQ. This CDR3 is 14 amino acids long. Trimming pared 3 bases from V and 5 bases from J, leaving 14 bases between.

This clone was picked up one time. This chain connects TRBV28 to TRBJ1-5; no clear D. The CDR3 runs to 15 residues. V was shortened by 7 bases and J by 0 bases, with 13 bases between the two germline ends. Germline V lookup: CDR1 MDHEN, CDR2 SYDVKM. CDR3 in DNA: TGTGCCAGCACTCTGACCGATTATAGCAATCAGCCCCAGCATTTT. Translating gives CASTLTDYSNQPQHF.

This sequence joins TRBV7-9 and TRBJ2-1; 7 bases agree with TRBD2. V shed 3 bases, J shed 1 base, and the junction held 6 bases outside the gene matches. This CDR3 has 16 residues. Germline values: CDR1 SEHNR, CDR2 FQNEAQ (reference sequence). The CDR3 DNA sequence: TGTGCCAGCAGCTTGAGGGCGGGAGAATCCTACAATGAGCAGTTCTTC. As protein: CASSLRAGESYNEQFF.

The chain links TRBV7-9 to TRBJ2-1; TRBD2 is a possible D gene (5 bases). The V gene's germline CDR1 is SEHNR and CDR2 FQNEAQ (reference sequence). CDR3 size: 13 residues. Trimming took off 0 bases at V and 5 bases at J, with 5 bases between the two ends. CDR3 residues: CASSLASDNEQFF. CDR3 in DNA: TGTGCCAGCAGCTTAGCTAGCGACAATGAGCAGTTCTTC.

The CDR3 DNA is TGTGCCAGCAGTACCATCCTCCGCGTACGGTCCAACTATGGCTACACCTTC. Protein sequence: CASSTILRVRSNYGYTF. The V and J genes are TRBV28 and TRBJ1-2, with unresolved D. The germline gives CDR1 MDHEN, CDR2 SYDVKM. The CDR3 has 17 amino acids. The V and J ends lost 5 bases and 2 bases respectively, with 21 bases between them.

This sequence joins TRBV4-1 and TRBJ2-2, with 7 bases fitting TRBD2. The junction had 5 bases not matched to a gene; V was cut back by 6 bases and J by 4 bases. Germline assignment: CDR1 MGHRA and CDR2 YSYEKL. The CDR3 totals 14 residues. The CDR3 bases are TGCGCCAGCAGGCTTACGGGAGGCACCGGGGAGCTGTTTTTT. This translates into CASRLTGGTGELFF.

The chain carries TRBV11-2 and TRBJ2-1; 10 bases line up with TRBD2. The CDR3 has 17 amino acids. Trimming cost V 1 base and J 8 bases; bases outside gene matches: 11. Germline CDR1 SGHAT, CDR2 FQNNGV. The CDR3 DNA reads TGTGCCAGCAGCTTAGGTCGGAGCGGGAGGGCCTGGGATGAGCAGTTCTTC. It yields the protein CASSLGRSGRAWDEQFF. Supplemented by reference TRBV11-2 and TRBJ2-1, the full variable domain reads EAGVAQSPRYKIIEKRQSVAFWCNPISGHATLYWYQQILGQGPKLLIQFQNNGVVDDSQLPKDRFSAERLKGVDSTLKIQPAKLEDSAVYLCASSLGRSGRAWDEQFFGPGTRLTVL.

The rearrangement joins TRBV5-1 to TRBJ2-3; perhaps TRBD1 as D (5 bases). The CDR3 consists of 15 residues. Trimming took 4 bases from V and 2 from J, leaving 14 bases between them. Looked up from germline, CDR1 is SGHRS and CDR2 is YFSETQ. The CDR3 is CASSLWGPDTDTQYF. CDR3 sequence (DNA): TGCGCCAGCAGCCTCTGGGGCCCGGACACAGATACGCAGTATTTT.

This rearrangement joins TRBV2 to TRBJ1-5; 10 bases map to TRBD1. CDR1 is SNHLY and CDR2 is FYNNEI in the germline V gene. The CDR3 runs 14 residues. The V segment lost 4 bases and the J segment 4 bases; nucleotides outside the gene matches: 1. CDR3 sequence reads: CASSGTGGNQPQHF. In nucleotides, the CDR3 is TGTGCCAGCAGTGGGACAGGGGGAAATCAGCCCCAGCATTTT.

In nucleotides, the CDR3 is TGTGCCAGCAGTCCAGGACCTATTTCACCCCTCCACTTT. Its translation: CASSPGPISPLHF. This chain uses TRBV12-3 or TRBV12-4 with TRBJ1-6; D gene ambiguous. CDR3 length: 13 amino acids. V lost 5 bases and J lost 9, with 11 bases in between.

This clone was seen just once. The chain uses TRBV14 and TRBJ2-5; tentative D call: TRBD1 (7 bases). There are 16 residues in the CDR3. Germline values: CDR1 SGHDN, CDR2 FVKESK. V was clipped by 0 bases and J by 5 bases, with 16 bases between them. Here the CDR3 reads CASSQDLAPGGETQYF. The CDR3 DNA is TGTGCCAGCAGCCAAGATTTGGCCCCAGGGGGGGAGACCCAGTACTTC.

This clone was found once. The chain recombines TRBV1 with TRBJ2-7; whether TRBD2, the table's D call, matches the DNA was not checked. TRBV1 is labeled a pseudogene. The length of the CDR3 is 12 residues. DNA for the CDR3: TGCACCAGCAGACTTGTGGCCTACGAGCAGTACTTC. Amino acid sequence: CTSRLVAYEQYF.

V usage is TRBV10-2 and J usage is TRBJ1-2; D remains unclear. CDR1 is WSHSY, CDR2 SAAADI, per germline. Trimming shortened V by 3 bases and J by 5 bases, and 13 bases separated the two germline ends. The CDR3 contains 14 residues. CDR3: CASSDGFFGYGYTF. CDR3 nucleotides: TGCGCCAGCAGTGACGGTTTCTTCGGGTATGGCTACACCTTC.